This T cell receptor (beta chain) originates from a study of blood T cells in healthy people across ages. The CDR3 sequence is 14 residues long. The germline CDR1 and CDR2 sequences are DFQATT and SNEGSKA (reference sequence). Unmatched junction bases numbered 10, after V lost 5 bases and J lost 6 bases. The use of a sample-barcoded 5' primer and a J-beta primer mix characterized a second PCR of about 7 to 12 cycles. One entry per CDR3 protein results from TCRdb running MiXCR on the 5' RACE reads. The repertoire consists of approximately 1.5 million distinct CDR3 sequences, with approximately 42% occurring once and the leading ten covering less than 5%.

The sequenced sample was blood. The rearrangement uses TRBV20-1 and TRBJ2-7; 10 positions match TRBD1. This clonotype was obtained from a woman in her late teens or twenties in good health. CDR3 nucleotides: TGCAGTGCTCCGCAGACAGGGGGCATGGGCGAGCAGTACTTC. This codes for CSAPQTGGMGEQYF.